These 32 T cell receptor beta chains were sequenced from one sample in a study of T cells in localized non-small cell lung cancer. Profiling relied on immunoSEQ multiplex PCR, and the TCRdb table lists in-frame clones only, not all of them. The table shows 25,000 to 35,000 clones, with about 89% occurring only once. This specimen consisted of PBMCs, obtained before any cancer treatment. The receptors shown here come from a man between 40 and 70 years old with stage II lung adenocarcinoma.

The chain employs TRBV28 and TRBJ1-3, with D possibly matching TRBD1 (5 bases). V lost 6 bases and J 4 bases, leaving 10 bases between the germline ends. From germline, CDR1 is MDHEN and CDR2 SYDVKM. The CDR3 consists of 13 residues. DNA of the CDR3: TGTGCCAGCAGAGATGGGGGGGGAAACACCATATATTTT. Amino acid sequence: CASRDGGGNTIYF.

V and J are TRBV29-1 and TRBJ1-1; TRBD1 agrees at 9 bases. Germline CDR1 reads SQVTM; CDR2 reads ANQGSEA. V shed 6 bases and J 4 bases; nucleotides not matched to a gene: 6. The CDR3 length is 13 residues. The CDR3 protein is CSVHRGQGTEAFF. The CDR3 bases are TGCAGCGTCCACAGGGGGCAGGGCACTGAAGCTTTCTTT.

The rearrangement uses TRBV11-2 and TRBJ2-5, with TRBD2 identical over 7 bases. Trimming took 5 bases from V and 4 from J; bases not matched to a gene: 10. The CDR3 runs to 15 residues. Germline values: CDR1 SGHAT, CDR2 FQNNGV. The CDR3 is CASSPWEGERETQYF. CDR3 bases: TGTGCCAGCAGCCCCTGGGAGGGAGAGAGAGAGACCCAGTACTTC.

The chain uses TRBV4-2 and TRBJ2-7; TRBD2 aligns across 12 bases. Germline-derived CDR1 and CDR2 are LGHNA and YNFKEQ. V lost 4 bases and J lost 0; bases outside the gene matches: 16. The CDR3 length is 20 residues. This CDR3 is CASSRERASGRADFSYEQYF. The CDR3 nucleotides read TGTGCCAGCAGCCGAGAGAGAGCTAGCGGGAGGGCTGATTTCTCCTACGAGCAGTACTTC.

The V call is TRBV28, the J call TRBJ2-1; D unresolved. This CDR3 is built from 14 residues. Germline V gives CDR1 MDHEN, CDR2 SYDVKM. The V and J ends lost 3 bases and 3 bases respectively, with 9 bases between them. For the CDR3, the DNA is TGTGCCAGCAGTTTGGCCCAATACTACAATGAGCAGTTCTTC. Amino acids: CASSLAQYYNEQFF.

This chain connects TRBV10-3 to TRBJ1-2; maybe TRBD1 (5 bases). The germline V gene has CDR1 ENHRY and CDR2 SYGVKD. The CDR3 has 15 amino acids. The V end was cut by 6 bases, the J end by 3 bases, with 17 bases between. The CDR3 bases are TGTGCCATCAGCGAGGGACGGGGCAGGGACTATGGCTACACCTTC. It specifies CAISEGRGRDYGYTF.

A single count supports this clone. The CDR3 protein is CAGSPPGLTYNEQFF. Here the CDR3 DNA reads TGTGCCGGTTCGCCTCCTGGTTTAACCTACAATGAGCAGTTCTTC. The chain couples TRBV6-1 to TRBJ2-1, with D unresolved. The CDR3 extends over 15 amino acids. Germline values: CDR1 MNHNS, CDR2 SASEGT. Trimming removed 11 bases at V and 2 bases at J, with 19 bases between.

The rearrangement links TRBV21-1 to TRBJ2-7; TRBD2 was called by the table and not checked on the DNA. TRBV21-1 is recorded as a pseudogene. The CDR3 totals 17 residues. CDR3 DNA: TGTGCCAGCAGCAAGACCTGTCAGGGACTTCATTCCTACGAGCAGTACTTC. This gives the protein CASSKTCQGLHSYEQYF.

This clone was observed a single time. The chain joins TRBV27 to TRBJ2-7; D ambiguous. CDR3 length: 13 residues. CDR1 and CDR2 from the germline V gene are MNHEY and SMNVEV (reference sequence). V gave up 3 bases and J gave up 7 bases, with 13 bases separating them. This chain's CDR3 is CASSFGLTREQYF. DNA for the CDR3: TGTGCCAGCAGTTTTGGCCTAACTCGAGAGCAGTACTTC.

The V and J genes are TRBV28 and TRBJ1-1; D gene ambiguous. V was trimmed by 3 bases and J by 6 bases, leaving 17 bases between them. The V gene's germline CDR1 is MDHEN and CDR2 SYDVKM. CDR3 size: 15 residues. CDR3 bases: TGTGCCAGCAGTTTCAGGCAGCTCAGGTTCGCTGAAGCTTTCTTT. Translation gives CASSFRQLRFAEAFF.

V and J are TRBV4-1 and TRBJ2-3; D call uncertain. Trimming took 0 bases from V and 6 from J, leaving 7 bases between them. CDR1 and CDR2 from the germline V gene are MGHRA and YSYEKL. CDR3 length: 13 amino acids. The CDR3 sequence: CASSQELKDTQYF. CDR3 nucleotide sequence: TGCGCCAGCAGCCAAGAGCTAAAGGATACGCAGTATTTT.

V is TRBV11-3 and J is TRBJ1-3, with unresolved D. The CDR3 runs 14 residues. V lost 5 bases, J lost 3 bases, and 11 bases lay in between. Germline V lookup: CDR1 SGHNT, CDR2 YENEEA. The DNA of the CDR3 is TGTGCCAGCAGCGTCCGTGGGGTTGGAAACACCATATATTTT. Amino acid sequence: CASSVRGVGNTIYF.

The rearrangement joins TRBV28 to TRBJ2-1, with 9 nucleotides matching TRBD2. From germline, CDR1 is MDHEN and CDR2 SYDVKM. This CDR3 comprises 16 residues. V was pared by 3 bases and J by 4 bases, with 7 bases of the junction left unmatched. For the CDR3, the DNA is TGTGCCAGCAGTTTTACCCTAGCGGGAAAATACAATGAGCAGTTCTTC. Translation gives CASSFTLAGKYNEQFF.

V usage is TRBV7-5 and J usage is TRBJ2-7; the table's D gene call, TRBD2, was not cross checked with the DNA. TRBV7-5 is labeled a pseudogene. The length of the CDR3 is 20 residues. CDR3 region: CVRSLAMKREALLSSYEQYF. The CDR3 DNA reads as TGTGTCAGAAGCTTAGCGATGAAGCGGGAGGCCCTCTTAAGCTCCTACGAGCAGTACTTC.

The genes are TRBV18 and TRBJ1-3; the match to TRBD1 covers 10 bases. CDR3 length: 16 residues. Trimming removed 4 bases from V and 4 bases from J; junction bases left unmatched: 7. Germline assignment: CDR1 KGHSH and CDR2 LQKENI. The CDR3 reads CASSQGRQGAGNTIYF. CDR3 bases: TGTGCCAGCTCACAGGGACGACAGGGGGCCGGAAACACCATATATTTT.

This chain uses TRBV18 with TRBJ2-6; the D gene could be TRBD1 or TRBD2 (5 bases each). The germline V gene has CDR1 KGHSH and CDR2 LQKENI. The CDR3 sequence is 20 residues long. Trimming removed 3 bases at V and 1 base at J, with 22 bases between. The CDR3 loop reads CASSPRGRSILFSGANVLTF. The CDR3 DNA sequence: TGTGCCAGCTCACCTCGGGGACGGTCAATTCTTTTTTCTGGGGCCAACGTCCTGACTTTC.

The genes are TRBV5-1 and TRBJ2-1; TRBD2 aligns across 8 bases. CDR1 is SGHRS, CDR2 YFSETQ, per germline. CDR3 length equals 14 residues. V dropped 4 bases and J dropped 4; count of bases not matched to a gene: 4. This CDR3 is CASSPGTSYNEQFF. CDR3 nucleotides: TGCGCCAGCAGCCCCGGGACTAGTTACAATGAGCAGTTCTTC.

The V and J genes are TRBV10-3 and TRBJ2-1, with TRBD1 as a possible D gene (5 bases). This CDR3 has 19 residues. CDR1 is ENHRY and CDR2 is SYGVKD in the germline V gene. V was pared by 0 bases and J by 7 bases, with 25 bases between. The CDR3 region has the DNA TGTGCCATCAGTGAGTCATTATTAGGACACGTTAAAGTAGGGAATGAGCAGTTCTTC. Its translation is CAISESLLGHVKVGNEQFF.

The chain joins TRBV7-9 to TRBJ2-7; 14 nucleotides match TRBD2. Trimming took 5 bases from V and 5 from J; bases not matched to a gene: 5. The CDR3 runs to 15 residues. Germline values: CDR1 SEHNR, CDR2 FQNEAQ (reference sequence). This CDR3 reads CASSPGLAGVNEQYF. The DNA for the CDR3 is TGTGCCAGCAGCCCGGGACTAGCGGGAGTAAACGAGCAGTACTTC. The complete variable domain, with remaining parts taken from reference TRBV7-9 and TRBJ2-7, reads DTGVSQNPRHKITKRGQNVTFRCDPISEHNRLYWYRQTLGQGPEFLTYFQNEAQLEKSRLLSDRFSAERPKGSFSTLEIQRTEQGDSAMYLCASSPGLAGVNEQYFGPGTRLTVT.

This clone was counted once. The chain joins TRBV5-1 to TRBJ2-7; 10 nucleotides line up with TRBD1. This CDR3 has 13 residues. After removal of 0 bases from V and 9 bases from J, the junction contained 3 bases not matched to a gene. The germline V gene encodes CDR1 SGHRS and CDR2 YFSETQ. Written as DNA, the CDR3 is TGCGCCAGCAGCTTGGGACAGGGGGCTGTGCAGTACTTC. The encoded protein is CASSLGQGAVQYF.

The rearrangement joins TRBV4-1 to TRBJ2-3; weak D call: TRBD1 (6 bases). Per germline, CDR1 MGHRA and CDR2 YSYEKL. The CDR3 runs to 15 residues. The V end was cut by 0 bases, the J end by 2 bases, with 9 bases between. The CDR3 loop reads CASSQETGTTDTQYF. CDR3 DNA: TGCGCCAGCAGCCAAGAGACAGGTACCACAGATACGCAGTATTTT.

J is TRBJ1-1 and V is TRBV5-4; D remains ambiguous. Germline V gene data show CDR1 as SGHNT and CDR2 as YYREEE (reference sequence). The CDR3 runs to 16 residues. V shed 4 bases and J shed 7 bases, with 23 bases lying between them. The CDR3 DNA follows: TGTGCCAGCAGCGTTCCGGGCAGCCCCTTTTCGGGTGAAGCTTTCTTT. Protein: CASSVPGSPFSGEAFF.

The genes are TRBV2 and TRBJ2-3, with 9 nucleotides matching TRBD2. The CDR3 consists of 14 residues. The J segment lost 4 bases and the V segment lost 7 bases, leaving 6 bases of the junction unmatched. Germline CDR1 reads SNHLY; CDR2 reads FYNNEI. This CDR3 is CASTLAGYSDTQYF. CDR3 DNA sequence: TGTGCCAGCACTCTAGCGGGGTATTCAGATACGCAGTATTTT.

V gene TRBV4-3 combines with J gene TRBJ2-1, with TRBD1 identical over 7 bases. J lost 2 bases, V lost 1 base, and 5 bases had no gene match. Looked up from germline, CDR1 is LGHNA and CDR2 is YSLEER. There are 16 residues in the CDR3. The CDR3: CASSQARQGPYNEQFF. For the CDR3, the DNA is TGCGCCAGCAGCCAAGCCCGACAGGGCCCCTACAATGAGCAGTTCTTC.

The chain has TRBV28 and TRBJ2-3, with a weak D call TRBD2 (5 bases). Trimming shortened V by 2 bases and J by 5 bases, and 11 bases separated the two germline ends. Germline CDR1 and CDR2: MDHEN and SYDVKM. This CDR3 is 14 amino acids long. The CDR3 here is CASSLEGLVDTQYF. The CDR3 nucleotides read TGTGCCAGCAGTTTAGAGGGCCTGGTAGATACGCAGTATTTT.

J is TRBJ1-2 and V is TRBV29-1; D is perhaps TRBD1 (6 bases). Germline V lookup: CDR1 SQVTM, CDR2 ANQGSEA. This CDR3 has 15 residues. The V end was cut by 7 bases, the J end by 1 base, with 19 bases between. The CDR3 region is CSATGGQMINYGYTF. CDR3 coding DNA: TGCAGCGCCACCGGAGGACAGATGATTAACTATGGCTACACCTTC.

This clone rates as medium-sized (0.01 to 0.1%). This rearrangement joins TRBV28 to TRBJ2-5; D perhaps matches TRBD2 (5 bases). The V gene lost 7 bases and the J gene lost 3 bases, with 12 bases spanning the gap. In germline, CDR1 is MDHEN, CDR2 SYDVKM. CDR3 size: 13 residues. The CDR3, as DNA: TGTGCCAGCACCCCAGAGGGAGAAGAGACCCAGTACTTC. Protein: CASTPEGEETQYF.

The CDR3 reads CASSPPGGGYGYTF. As DNA, the CDR3 is TGTGCCAGCAGCCCGCCCGGCGGGGGCTATGGCTACACCTTC. V is TRBV7-2 and J is TRBJ1-2, with D possibly being TRBD1 (5 bases). Trimming pared 5 bases from V and 4 bases from J, leaving 14 bases between. This CDR3 has 14 residues. CDR1 is SGHTA and CDR2 is FQGNSA in the germline V gene.

Only one count was recorded for this clone. This chain uses TRBV25-1 with TRBJ2-1; the D gene is possibly TRBD2 (6 bases). V was trimmed by 8 bases and J by 2 bases, leaving 13 bases between them. CDR3 length equals 14 residues. Germline values: CDR1 MGHDK, CDR2 SYGVNS. Here the CDR3 reads CASLGRDAYNEQFF. The CDR3 DNA is TGTGCCAGCCTGGGGCGGGACGCCTACAATGAGCAGTTCTTC.

This chain connects TRBV13 to TRBJ2-6, with D hard to call. V was shortened by 5 bases and J by 0 bases, with 11 bases between the two germline ends. CDR1 and CDR2 (germline): PRHDT, FYEKMQ (reference sequence). This CDR3 spans 16 amino acids. The CDR3 DNA is TGTGCCAGCAGCCCCAAGAAAACCTCTGGGGCCAACGTCCTGACTTTC. It is translated as CASSPKKTSGANVLTF.

This chain joins TRBV7-8 and TRBJ2-3; possible D gene TRBD1, 6 bases. The CDR3 runs to 15 residues. The germline V gene encodes CDR1 SGHVS and CDR2 FQNEAQ. V was clipped by 2 bases and J by 0 bases, with 9 bases between them. The CDR3 spells CASSLRQVSTDTQYF. CDR3 DNA: TGTGCCAGCAGCTTAAGACAGGTCAGCACAGATACGCAGTATTTT.

V and J are TRBV10-3 and TRBJ2-3, with 8 bases identical to TRBD2. Germline-derived CDR1 and CDR2 are ENHRY and SYGVKD. The V and J ends lost 2 bases and 0 bases, in that order; junction bases with no gene match: 4. The CDR3 contains 16 residues. The CDR3 spells CAISEISGTSTDTQYF. The DNA of the CDR3 is TGTGCCATCAGTGAGATTAGCGGGACTAGCACAGATACGCAGTATTTT.